A selection of T cell receptor beta chains follows, all from one sample in a study of blood T cells in healthy people across ages. In TCRdb, the 5' RACE reads were re-called with MiXCR into one record per CDR3 protein. The data contain about 1,400,000 distinct CDR3 sequences, roughly 40% of them singletons. The sequencing input was blood. Source of these receptors: a woman aged 18-35 years in good health. The CDR3 runs from the conserved cysteine through the conserved F or W. D genes are given only for firm matches. The size entry is marked missing in some rows and otherwise reads once, few, many or a size class.

v_call	clone_size	d_call	j_call	cdr3_nt	cdr3_aa
TRBV29-1	few	TRBD2	TRBJ2-7	TGCAGCGTTGGGGCAGGGAGGGTCTACGAGCAGTACTTC	CSVGAGRVYEQYF
TRBV27	.	TRBD2	TRBJ2-7	TGTGCCAGCAGTGGATTAGCGGGGGGCTCCAACGAGCAGTACTTC	CASSGLAGGSNEQYF
TRBV7-2	.	TRBD2	TRBJ2-1	TGTGCCAGCAGCTCCCTAGCGGGGACTTACAATAAGCAGTTCTTC	CASSSLAGTYNKQFF
TRBV6-6	.	TRBD1	TRBJ1-1	TGTGCCAGCAGTTACCCCCCGGACAGGACTGAAGCTTTCTTT	CASSYPPDRTEAFF
TRBV28	.	TRBD2	TRBJ2-5	TGTGCCAGCAGCCTCCTGGGGAGGGAGTTGGAGACCCAGTACTTC	CASSLLGRELETQYF
TRBV14	few	.	TRBJ2-5	TGTGCCAGCAGCCACTTCCAAGAGACCCAGTACTTC	CASSHFQETQYF
TRBV10-3	few	TRBD2	TRBJ2-1	TGTGCCACCCGACTAGCGGGACCCTACAATGAGCAGTTCTTC	CATRLAGPYNEQFF
TRBV20-1	.	.	TRBJ2-7	TGCAGTGCTAGAGGAGTAGCTGGGGCCTACGAGCAGTACTTC	CSARGVAGAYEQYF
TRBV11-1	.	.	TRBJ2-3	TGTGCCAGCAGCTACCGGGACATTTACACAGATACGCAGTATTTT	CASSYRDIYTDTQYF
TRBV5-1	.	TRBD1	TRBJ1-1	TGCGCCATCAGCTCCTACAGGGGGGGATCGCACACTGAAGCTTTCTTT	CAISSYRGGSHTEAFF
TRBV20-1	.	TRBD1	TRBJ1-5	TGCAGTGCTATCCGGGACAGCCCTGATTCGGGCAATCAGCCCCAGCATTTT	CSAIRDSPDSGNQPQHF
TRBV9	.	.	TRBJ1-5	TGTGCCAGCAGCGCGAACAATCGGAGCGGGGGACTCAATCAGCCCCAGCATTTT	CASSANNRSGGLNQPQHF
TRBV10-1	.	.	TRBJ2-7	TGCGCCACCTTCATCTTGAGGGACGGCTACATTTACGAGCAGTACTTC	CATFILRDGYIYEQYF